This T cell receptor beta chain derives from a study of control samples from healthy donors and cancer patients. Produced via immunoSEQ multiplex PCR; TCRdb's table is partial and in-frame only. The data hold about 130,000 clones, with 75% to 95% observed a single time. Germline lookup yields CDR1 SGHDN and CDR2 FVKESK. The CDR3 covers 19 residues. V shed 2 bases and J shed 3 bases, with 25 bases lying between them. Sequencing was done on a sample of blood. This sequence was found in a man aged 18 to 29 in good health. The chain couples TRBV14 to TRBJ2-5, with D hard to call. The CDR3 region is CASSQRDPIVTLRKETQYF. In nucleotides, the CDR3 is TGTGCCAGCAGCCAAAGAGACCCGATTGTAACACTCAGAAAAGAGACCCAGTACTTC. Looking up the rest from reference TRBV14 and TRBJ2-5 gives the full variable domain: EAGVTQFPSHSVIEKGQTVTLRCDPISGHDNLYWYRRVMGKEIKFLLHFVKESKQDESGMPNNRFLAERTGGTYSTLKVQPAELEDSGVYFCASSQRDPIVTLRKETQYFGPGTRLLVL.